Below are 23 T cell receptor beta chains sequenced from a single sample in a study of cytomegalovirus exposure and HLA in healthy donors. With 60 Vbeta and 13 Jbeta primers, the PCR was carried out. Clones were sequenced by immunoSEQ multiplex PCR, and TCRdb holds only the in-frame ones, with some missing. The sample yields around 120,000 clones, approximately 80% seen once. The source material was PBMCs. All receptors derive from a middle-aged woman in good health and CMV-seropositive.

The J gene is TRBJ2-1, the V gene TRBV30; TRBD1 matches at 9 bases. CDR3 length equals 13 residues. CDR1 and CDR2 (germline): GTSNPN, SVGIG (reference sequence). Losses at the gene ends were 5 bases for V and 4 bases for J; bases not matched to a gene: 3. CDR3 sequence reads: CAWAGQGYNEQFF. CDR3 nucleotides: TGTGCCTGGGCGGGACAGGGATACAATGAGCAGTTCTTC.

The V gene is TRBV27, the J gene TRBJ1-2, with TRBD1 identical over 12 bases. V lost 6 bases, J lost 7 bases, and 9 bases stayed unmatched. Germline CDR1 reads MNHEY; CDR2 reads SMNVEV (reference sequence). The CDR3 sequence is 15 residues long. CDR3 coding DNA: TGTGCCAGCAGGGTCCCGGGACAGGGGGCGGGTGGCTACACCTTC. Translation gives CASRVPGQGAGGYTF.

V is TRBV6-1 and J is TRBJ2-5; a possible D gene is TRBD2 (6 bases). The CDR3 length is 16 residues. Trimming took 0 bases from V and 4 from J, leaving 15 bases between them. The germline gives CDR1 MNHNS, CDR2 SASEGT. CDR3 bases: TGTGCCAGCAGTGAAGCGCGGGACCCACTCGGAGAGACCCAGTACTTC. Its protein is CASSEARDPLGETQYF.

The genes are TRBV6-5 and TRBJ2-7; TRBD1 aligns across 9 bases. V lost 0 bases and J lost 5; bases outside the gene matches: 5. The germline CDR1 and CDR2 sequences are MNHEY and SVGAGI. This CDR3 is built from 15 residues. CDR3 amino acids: CASSYSGTGRHEQYF. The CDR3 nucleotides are TGTGCCAGCAGTTACTCGGGGACAGGGAGACACGAGCAGTACTTC.

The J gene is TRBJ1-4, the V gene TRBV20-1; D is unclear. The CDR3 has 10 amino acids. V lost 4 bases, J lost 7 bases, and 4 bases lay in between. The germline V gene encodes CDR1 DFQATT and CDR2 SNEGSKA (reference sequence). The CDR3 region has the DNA TGCAGTGCTAACGGTGAAAAACTGTTTTTT. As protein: CSANGEKLFF.

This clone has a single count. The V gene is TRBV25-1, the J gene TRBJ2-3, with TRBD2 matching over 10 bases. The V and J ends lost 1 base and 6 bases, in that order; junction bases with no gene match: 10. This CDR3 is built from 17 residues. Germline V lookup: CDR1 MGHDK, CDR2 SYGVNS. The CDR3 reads CASSESPGTSVGDTQYF. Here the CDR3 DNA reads TGTGCCAGCAGTGAATCCCCCGGGACTAGCGTTGGGGATACGCAGTATTTT.

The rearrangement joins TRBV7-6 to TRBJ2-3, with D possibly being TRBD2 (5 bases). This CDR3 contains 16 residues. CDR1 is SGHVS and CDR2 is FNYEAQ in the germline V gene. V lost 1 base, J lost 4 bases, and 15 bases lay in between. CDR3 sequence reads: CASSLEGIARADTQYF. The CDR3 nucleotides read TGTGCCAGCAGCTTAGAAGGAATAGCGAGGGCAGATACGCAGTATTTT.

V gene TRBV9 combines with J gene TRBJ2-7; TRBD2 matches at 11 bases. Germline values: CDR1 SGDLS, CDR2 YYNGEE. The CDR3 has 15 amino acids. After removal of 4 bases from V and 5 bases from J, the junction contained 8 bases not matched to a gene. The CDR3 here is CASSLTSGSTNEQYF. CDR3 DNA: TGTGCCAGCAGCCTCACTAGCGGGAGTACCAACGAGCAGTACTTC.

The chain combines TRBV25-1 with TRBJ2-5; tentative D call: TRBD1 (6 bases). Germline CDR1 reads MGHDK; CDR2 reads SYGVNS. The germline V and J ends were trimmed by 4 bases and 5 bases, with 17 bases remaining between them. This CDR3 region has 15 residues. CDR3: CASSADRTPGETQYF. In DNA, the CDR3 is TGTGCCAGCAGTGCCGACAGGACCCCGGGGGAGACCCAGTACTTC.

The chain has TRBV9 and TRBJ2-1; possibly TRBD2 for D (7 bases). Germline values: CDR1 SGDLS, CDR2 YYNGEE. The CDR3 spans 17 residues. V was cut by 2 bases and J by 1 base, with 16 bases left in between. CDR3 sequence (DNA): TGTGCCAGCAGCGTGGGGGGCGGGAGCGAATCCTACAATGAGCAGTTCTTC. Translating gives CASSVGGGSESYNEQFF.

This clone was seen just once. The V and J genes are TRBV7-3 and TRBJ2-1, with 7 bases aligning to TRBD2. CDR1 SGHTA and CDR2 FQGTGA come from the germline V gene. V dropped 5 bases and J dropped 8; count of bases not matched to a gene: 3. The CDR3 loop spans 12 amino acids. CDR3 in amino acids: CASSVSGHEQFF. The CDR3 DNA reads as TGTGCCAGCAGCGTTAGCGGGCATGAGCAGTTCTTC.

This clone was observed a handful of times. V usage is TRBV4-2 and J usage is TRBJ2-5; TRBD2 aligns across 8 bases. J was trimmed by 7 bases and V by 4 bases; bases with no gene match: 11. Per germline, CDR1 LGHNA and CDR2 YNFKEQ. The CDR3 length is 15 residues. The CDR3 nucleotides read TGTGCCAGCAGCCTGGGAGGGACTAGTTCTACGACCCAGTACTTC. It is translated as CASSLGGTSSTTQYF.

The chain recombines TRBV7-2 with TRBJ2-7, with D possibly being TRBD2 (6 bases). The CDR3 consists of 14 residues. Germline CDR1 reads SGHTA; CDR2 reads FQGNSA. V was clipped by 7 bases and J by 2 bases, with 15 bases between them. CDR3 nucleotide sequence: TGTGCCAGCACTAGTTCTAGCGAGCCCTACGAGCAGTACTTC. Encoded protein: CASTSSSEPYEQYF.

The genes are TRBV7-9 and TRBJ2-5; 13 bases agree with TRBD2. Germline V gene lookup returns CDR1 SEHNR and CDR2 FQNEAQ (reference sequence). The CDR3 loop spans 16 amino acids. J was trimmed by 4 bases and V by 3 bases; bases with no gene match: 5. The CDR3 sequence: CASSFALAGGSETQYF. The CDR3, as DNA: TGTGCCAGCAGCTTCGCACTAGCGGGGGGGTCAGAGACCCAGTACTTC.

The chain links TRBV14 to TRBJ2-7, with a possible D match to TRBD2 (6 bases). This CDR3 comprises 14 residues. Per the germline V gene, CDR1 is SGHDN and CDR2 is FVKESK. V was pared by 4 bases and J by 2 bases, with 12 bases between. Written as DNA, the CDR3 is TGTGCCAGCAGCCCCGGGGGATTAGCCTACGAGCAGTACTTC. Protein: CASSPGGLAYEQYF.

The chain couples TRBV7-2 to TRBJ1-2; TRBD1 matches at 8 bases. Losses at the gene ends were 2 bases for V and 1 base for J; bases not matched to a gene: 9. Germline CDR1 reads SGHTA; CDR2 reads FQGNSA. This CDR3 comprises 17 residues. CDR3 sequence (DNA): TGTGCCAGCAGCTTACCACGACAGGGGACCCGTAACTATGGCTACACCTTC. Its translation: CASSLPRQGTRNYGYTF.

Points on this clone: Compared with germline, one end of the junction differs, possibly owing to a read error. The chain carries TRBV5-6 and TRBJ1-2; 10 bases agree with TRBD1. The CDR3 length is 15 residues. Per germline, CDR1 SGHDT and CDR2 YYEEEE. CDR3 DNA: TGTGCCAGCAGCTCAGCGACAGGGGGCCACTACGGCTACACCTTC. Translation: CASSSATGGHYGYTF.

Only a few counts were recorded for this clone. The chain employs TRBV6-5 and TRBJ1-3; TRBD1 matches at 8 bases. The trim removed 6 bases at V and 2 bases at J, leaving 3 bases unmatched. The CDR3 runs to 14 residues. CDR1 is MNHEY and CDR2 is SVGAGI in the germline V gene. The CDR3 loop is CASRRQGTGNTIYF. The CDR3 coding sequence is TGTGCCAGCAGACGACAGGGGACTGGAAACACCATATATTTT.

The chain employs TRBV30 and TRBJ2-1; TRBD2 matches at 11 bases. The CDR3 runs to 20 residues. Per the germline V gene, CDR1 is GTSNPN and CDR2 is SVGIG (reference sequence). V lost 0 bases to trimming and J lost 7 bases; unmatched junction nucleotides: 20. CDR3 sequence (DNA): TGTGCCTGGAGTGTACTAGCGGGAGCGTACGGTCGGATGGGGAAGAATGAGCAGTTCTTC. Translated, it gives CAWSVLAGAYGRMGKNEQFF.

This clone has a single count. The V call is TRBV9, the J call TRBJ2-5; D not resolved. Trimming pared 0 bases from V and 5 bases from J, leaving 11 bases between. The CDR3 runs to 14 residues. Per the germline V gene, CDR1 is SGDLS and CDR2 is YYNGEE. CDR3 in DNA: TGTGCCAGCAGCGTAGATACTCTCGGGGAGACCCAGTACTTC. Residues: CASSVDTLGETQYF.

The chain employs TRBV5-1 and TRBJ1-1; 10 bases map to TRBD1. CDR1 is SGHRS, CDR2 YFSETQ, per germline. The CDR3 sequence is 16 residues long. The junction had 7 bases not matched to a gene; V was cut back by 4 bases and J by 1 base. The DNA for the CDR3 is TGCGCCAGCAGCGGGGGGACAGGGGCTGCGAACACTGAAGCTTTCTTT. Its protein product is CASSGGTGAANTEAFF.

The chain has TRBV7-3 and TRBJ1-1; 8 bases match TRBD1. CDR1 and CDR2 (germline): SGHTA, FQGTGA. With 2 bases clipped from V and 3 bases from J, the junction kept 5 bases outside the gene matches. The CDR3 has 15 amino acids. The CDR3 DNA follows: TGTGCCAGCAGCTTAGCCCCGGACAGGGACACTGAAGCTTTCTTT. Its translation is CASSLAPDRDTEAFF.

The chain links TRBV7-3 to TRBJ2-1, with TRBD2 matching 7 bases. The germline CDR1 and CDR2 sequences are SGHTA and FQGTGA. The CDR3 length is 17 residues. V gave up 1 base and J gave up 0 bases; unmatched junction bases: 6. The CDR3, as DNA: TGTGCCAGCAGCTTAATAGGCGGGAGTGCCTCCTACAATGAGCAGTTCTTC. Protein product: CASSLIGGSASYNEQFF.